Below are 15 T cell receptor beta chains sequenced from a single sample in a study of shared clonotypes between healthy human individuals (TCRdb year 2020). Libraries were made using the immunoSEQ multiplex PCR assay. The table was pulled from immuneACCESS by TCRdb, which kept in-frame rearrangements only. Such tables lose some clones; where checked, under half of the loss comes from unresolved V genes, and the rest has no known cause. The sample table holds a few hundred thousand clones, of which almost 97% were seen once. The top ten clonotypes cover 0.057% of the sample. The sample comprised naive CD4+ T cells sorted from blood. The cell subset or site label corresponds to: CD45RA+ positively selected. The receptors here all came from a woman in her twenties or thirties in good health.

The V gene is TRBV4-1, the J gene TRBJ2-5, with unresolved D. The germline V and J ends were trimmed by 0 bases and 4 bases, with 12 bases remaining between them. This CDR3 has 15 amino acids. Germline values: CDR1 MGHRA, CDR2 YSYEKL. CDR3 nucleotides: TGCGCCAGCAGCCAAGAGGCGCCTAGTAGAGAGACCCAGTACTTC. It is translated as CASSQEAPSRETQYF.

The chain has TRBV11-2 and TRBJ1-4; D is undetermined. The germline CDR1 and CDR2 sequences are SGHAT and FQNNGV. The V end lost 5 bases, the J end lost 0 bases, and 16 bases lay between the germline ends. The CDR3 totals 17 residues. The CDR3 DNA reads as TGTGCCAGCAGCGCCCAGCCATCCATTGCAACTAATGAAAAACTGTTTTTT. It codes for CASSAQPSIATNEKLFF.

This chain links TRBV15 with TRBJ1-5; 7 bases are a match to TRBD1. Germline trimming cut 3 bases from V and 6 bases from J; bases unmatched to any gene: 8. Germline CDR1 LNHNV, CDR2 YYDKDF (reference sequence). This CDR3 contains 15 residues. The CDR3 loop reads CATSSGDRRGQPQHF. DNA for the CDR3: TGTGCCACCAGCAGTGGGGACAGACGGGGTCAGCCCCAGCATTTT.

V gene TRBV28 combines with J gene TRBJ2-5, with 13 bases that match TRBD2. Losses at the gene ends were 6 bases for V and 5 bases for J; bases not matched to a gene: 9. Germline values: CDR1 MDHEN, CDR2 SYDVKM. The CDR3 has 16 residues. The CDR3 region is CASRLRTSGSMETQYF. In DNA form, the CDR3 reads TGTGCCAGCAGATTACGGACTAGCGGGAGTATGGAGACCCAGTACTTC.

The chain is built from TRBV10-3 and TRBJ2-1; 10 nucleotides match TRBD2. The CDR3 has 20 amino acids. Germline V lookup: CDR1 ENHRY, CDR2 SYGVKD. J gave up 8 bases and V 2 bases, and 21 bases lay outside the gene matches. The CDR3 is CAISEPHDPAVAGGRDEQFF. As DNA, the CDR3 is TGTGCCATCAGTGAGCCACACGACCCAGCCGTAGCGGGAGGTCGCGATGAGCAGTTCTTC.

The chain links TRBV27 to TRBJ2-2; TRBD2 agrees at 13 bases. The germline V gene encodes CDR1 MNHEY and CDR2 SMNVEV (reference sequence). The J segment lost 7 bases and the V segment lost 3 bases, leaving 5 bases of the junction unmatched. This CDR3 region has 16 residues. The CDR3 DNA sequence: TGTGCCAGCAGTTTTTGGACTAGCGGGAGTGTCGGGGAGCTGTTTTTT. It translates to CASSFWTSGSVGELFF.

About this clone itself: The sample holds other DNA sequences that translate to the same CDR3. This chain joins TRBV6-1 and TRBJ2-3; D not certain. Germline V gene data show CDR1 as MNHNS and CDR2 as SASEGT. Trimming removed 1 base at V and 5 bases at J, with 4 bases between. The CDR3 has 12 amino acids. CDR3 region: CASSEVGDTQYF. In DNA form, the CDR3 reads TGTGCCAGCAGTGAAGTAGGAGATACGCAGTATTTT.

Comment on this clone: This sample includes further DNA sequences coding for the same CDR3. The V call is TRBV7-2, the J call TRBJ2-3; D remains ambiguous. Germline CDR1 SGHTA, CDR2 FQGNSA. The CDR3 extends over 12 amino acids. V gave up 5 bases and J gave up 2 bases, with 5 bases separating them. CDR3 sequence (DNA): TGTGCCAGCAGCCGATACACAGATACGCAGTATTTT. As protein: CASSRYTDTQYF.

This chain uses TRBV6-4 with TRBJ1-2, with D maybe TRBD1 (6 bases). CDR3 length: 14 amino acids. The ends were cut back, 0 bases at V and 8 bases at J, with 13 bases in the middle. Germline V lookup: CDR1 MRHNA, CDR2 SNTAGT. CDR3 nucleotide sequence: TGTGCCAGCAGTGACTCGGGCAGGGGCGGGGGCTACACCTTC. Translated, it gives CASSDSGRGGGYTF.

This rearrangement joins TRBV19 to TRBJ2-3; D unresolved. Trimming removed 1 base at V and 4 bases at J, with 6 bases between. Germline CDR1 reads LNHDA; CDR2 reads SQIVND (reference sequence). CDR3 length: 13 residues. The DNA for the CDR3 is TGTGCCAGTAGTATAGCTAGATCAGATACGCAGTATTTT. Its translation is CASSIARSDTQYF.

This rearrangement joins TRBV4-2 to TRBJ2-2, with no clear D. CDR1 is LGHNA, CDR2 YNFKEQ, per germline. V lost 6 bases to trimming and J lost 0 bases, with 14 bases between them. The CDR3 sequence is 16 residues long. In DNA form, the CDR3 reads TGTGCCAGCAGTGCTCGGTCAGCGACGAACACCGGGGAGCTGTTTTTT. It translates to CASSARSATNTGELFF.

The CDR3 DNA is TGTGCCACCAGCAGAGGAACGGCCCCAGAGGGGGTCCAGTACTTC. It encodes CATSRGTAPEGVQYF. The chain joins TRBV15 to TRBJ2-5; the D gene is possibly TRBD1 (6 bases). V lost 1 base, J lost 10 bases, and 19 bases lay in between. The V gene's germline CDR1 is LNHNV and CDR2 YYDKDF (reference sequence). The CDR3 totals 15 residues. The full variable domain, rest sourced from reference TRBV15 and TRBJ2-5, is DAMVIQNPRYQVTQFGKPVTLSCSQTLNHNVMYWYQQKSSQAPKLLFHYYDKDFNNEADTPDNFQSRRPNTSFCFLDIRSPGLGDTAMYLCATSRGTAPEGVQYFGPGTRLLVL.

The chain is built from TRBV27 and TRBJ1-2; 8 bases are shared with TRBD1. V lost 8 bases, J lost 3 bases, and 11 bases stayed unmatched. CDR1 is MNHEY, CDR2 SMNVEV, per germline (reference sequence). The CDR3 contains 15 residues. The CDR3 loop reads CASALQGAKDYGYTF. CDR3 nucleotides: TGTGCCAGCGCGCTTCAGGGGGCGAAGGACTATGGCTACACCTTC.

For the CDR3, the DNA is TGTGCCAGCAGCTACATAAGCTCTGGAAACACCATATATTTT. This encodes CASSYISSGNTIYF. This sequence joins TRBV11-2 and TRBJ1-3, with no clear D. In germline, CDR1 is SGHAT, CDR2 FQNNGV. The CDR3 extends over 14 amino acids. Trimming shortened V by 4 bases and J by 0 bases, and 7 bases separated the two germline ends.

J is TRBJ1-4 and V is TRBV27, with D perhaps TRBD1 (6 bases). Germline-derived CDR1 and CDR2 are MNHEY and SMNVEV (reference sequence). The CDR3 totals 14 residues. V shed 7 bases and J shed 2 bases, with 11 bases lying between them. CDR3 coding DNA: TGTGCCAGCAAAAAGGGGGTCACTAATGAAAAACTGTTTTTT. Translating it yields CASKKGVTNEKLFF. The whole variable domain, filled in from reference TRBV27 and TRBJ1-4, reads EAQVTQNPRYLITVTGKKLTVTCSQNMNHEYMSWYRQDPGLGLRQIYYSMNVEVTDKGDVPEGYKVSRKEKRNFPLILESPSPNQTSLYFCASKKGVTNEKLFFGSGTQLSVL.